The rows below give T cell receptor beta chains drawn from one sample of a study of T cell responses to AZD1222 COVID-19 vaccine. The protocol was immunoSEQ multiplex PCR, while the TCRdb copy is restricted to in-frame clones and leaves out a portion. The table shows roughly 130,000 clones, with 90% to 95% occurring only once. The material sequenced was peripheral blood, taken on day 0 of AZD1222 vaccination. All receptors derive from an adult in good health. The CDR3 runs from the conserved cysteine through the conserved F or W.

V gene: TRBV10-3; J gene: TRBJ1-5; CDR3 protein: CAIRQDGPAQHF
V gene: TRBV12-3/TRBV12-4; J gene: TRBJ2-1; CDR3 protein: CASSLASVNEQFF
V gene: TRBV5-1; J gene: TRBJ2-1; CDR3 protein: CASSLAGSGWNEQFF
V gene: TRBV27; J gene: TRBJ2-7; CDR3 protein: CASSPRQGTSGLSYEQYF
V gene: TRBV2; J gene: TRBJ2-7; CDR3 protein: CASTDAAGWLYEQYF
V gene: TRBV5-1; J gene: TRBJ2-1; CDR3 protein: CASSELAGVYNEQFF
V gene: TRBV12-3/TRBV12-4; J gene: TRBJ1-2; CDR3 protein: CASSQTGSYGYTF
V gene: TRBV27; J gene: TRBJ2-7; CDR3 protein: CASSLGLLGTGGPYEQYF
V gene: TRBV5-4; J gene: TRBJ1-6; CDR3 protein: CASSLATGVDSPLHF
V gene: TRBV2; J gene: TRBJ1-2; CDR3 protein: CASSESGVVGYTF
V gene: TRBV30; J gene: TRBJ2-7; CDR3 protein: CAWSRQGAGEQYF
V gene: TRBV30; J gene: TRBJ1-5; CDR3 protein: CAWSVPAGGSNQPQHF
V gene: TRBV6-2/TRBV6-3; J gene: TRBJ2-2; CDR3 protein: CASSYSAGGPQTGELFF
V gene: TRBV5-4; J gene: TRBJ1-1; CDR3 protein: CASSLQENTEAFF
V gene: TRBV13; J gene: TRBJ2-1; CDR3 protein: CASSFGGRAINEQFF
V gene: TRBV11-3; J gene: TRBJ2-1; CDR3 protein: CASSRTSGSNEQFF
V gene: TRBV5-4; J gene: TRBJ2-1; CDR3 protein: CASSALAGNSNNEQFF
V gene: TRBV5-4; J gene: TRBJ1-2; CDR3 protein: CASSRGQGADGYTF
V gene: TRBV19; J gene: TRBJ1-5; CDR3 protein: CASSMGGLQPQHF
V gene: TRBV5-6; J gene: TRBJ1-1; CDR3 protein: CASSLTGTQAFF
V gene: TRBV5-1; J gene: TRBJ1-2; CDR3 protein: CASSRGQQTNYGYTF
V gene: TRBV10-3; J gene: TRBJ2-3; CDR3 protein: CAIRDSTDTQYF